A selection of T cell receptor beta chains follows, all from one sample in a study of regulatory T cells in long-lasting Graves disease. One entry per CDR3 protein results from TCRdb running MiXCR on the multiplex PCR reads. The data contain 650,000 to 850,000 distinct CDR3 sequences, about 32% of them seen just once; the ten biggest clones take up 35% to 55%. The sample here was peripheral blood mononuclear cells (PBMCs), taken when the disease was refractory, from a patient treated with antithyroid drugs. The source is a female donor with Graves disease. CDR3s include the opening cysteine and the closing phenylalanine or tryptophan. Each record gives: D gene, clone size, J gene, V gene, CDR3 protein, CDR3 DNA. A D gene is named only where the DNA matches it firmly. The size of a clone is reported for some rows only, either as once, few or many, or as a class for expanded clones.

. | . | TRBJ1-5 | TRBV19 | CASSSQGGAGGSQPQHF | TGTGCCAGTAGTTCACAAGGCGGGGCCGGGGGCAGTCAGCCCCAGCATTTT
. | . | TRBJ2-5 | TRBV5-4 | CASSQGGRETQYF | TGTGCCAGCAGCCAAGGGGGGCGAGAGACCCAGTACTTC
. | . | TRBJ2-7 | TRBV5-1 | CASSFYSPSATYEQYF | TGTGCCAGCAGCTTTTATTCGCCTAGCGCGACCTACGAGCAGTACTTC
TRBD1 | few | TRBJ2-7 | TRBV12-3/TRBV12-4 | CASRQGGTGGYEQYF | TGTGCCAGCAGGCAGGGGGGGACAGGGGGCTACGAGCAGTACTTC
. | . | TRBJ1-6 | TRBV15 | CATSRQSSYNSPLHF | TGTGCCACCAGCAGGCAGAGCTCCTATAATTCACCCCTCCACTTT
. | . | TRBJ2-6 | TRBV6-1 | CASSDRGSGANVLTF | TGTGCCAGCAGTGACAGGGGCTCTGGGGCCAACGTCCTGACTTTC
. | . | TRBJ1-3 | TRBV7-2 | CASSYVAVGNTIYF | TGTGCCAGCAGCTACGTGGCAGTTGGAAACACCATATATTTT
TRBD1 | . | TRBJ2-7 | TRBV5-1 | CASSRYRDSSSYEQYF | TGCGCCAGCAGCCGTTACCGGGACAGCAGCTCCTACGAGCAGTACTTC
TRBD2 | . | TRBJ2-5 | TRBV7-3 | CASSLIGGGLETQYF | TGTGCCAGCAGCTTAATCGGGGGAGGGTTAGAGACCCAGTACTTC
. | . | TRBJ2-7 | TRBV12-3/TRBV12-4 | CASSSHAGEGPEQYF | TGTGCCAGCAGTTCCCATGCGGGCGAGGGTCCCGAGCAGTACTTC
. | many | TRBJ1-4 | TRBV27 | CASRAYRTKNEKLFF | TGTGCCAGCAGAGCTTACAGGACAAAGAATGAAAAACTGTTTTTT
TRBD1 | few | TRBJ1-1 | TRBV2 | CASSRGRGYTEAFF | TGTGCCAGCAGCAGGGGGAGGGGGTACACTGAAGCTTTCTTT
. | . | TRBJ1-5 | TRBV6-2/TRBV6-3 | CASGSGPGQPQHF | TGTGCCAGCGGGTCGGGGCCAGGTCAGCCCCAGCATTTT
. | . | TRBJ1-2 | TRBV6-4 | CASSSVGVPGYTF | TGTGCCAGCAGTTCCGTAGGGGTACCTGGCTACACCTTC
. | few | TRBJ1-5 | TRBV2 | CASSETTGGNQPQHF | TGTGCCAGCAGTGAAACCACAGGAGGCAATCAGCCCCAGCATTTT
. | . | TRBJ1-1 | TRBV27 | CASRVSGTEAFF | TGTGCCAGCAGAGTCTCGGGCACTGAAGCTTTCTTT
. | many | TRBJ1-2 | TRBV3-1 | CASSHDSGGYTF | TGTGCCAGCAGCCACGACAGCGGCGGCTACACCTTC
TRBD1 | . | TRBJ2-7 | TRBV11-2 | CASSLVRDRGEQYF | TGTGCCAGCAGCTTGGTAAGGGACAGGGGGGAGCAGTACTTC
TRBD1 | few | TRBJ1-2 | TRBV6-1 | CASSKTPGQGSAGYTF | TGTGCCAGCAGTAAAACCCCGGGACAGGGGTCGGCTGGCTACACCTTC
. | . | TRBJ1-1 | TRBV3-1 | CASSPYGGTRTMNTEAFF | TGTGCCAGCAGCCCCTACGGAGGGACGAGAACTATGAACACTGAAGCTTTCTTT
. | . | TRBJ1-2 | TRBV7-9 | CASSLEYGAVDGYTF | TGTGCCAGCAGCTTAGAGTATGGGGCAGTCGATGGCTACACCTTC
. | few | TRBJ1-6 | TRBV11-2 | CASSTGLRNSPLHF | TGTGCCAGCAGCACAGGGCTCCGGAATTCACCCCTCCACTTT
TRBD1 | . | TRBJ1-2 | TRBV20-1 | CSARGDRDLGGYGYTF | TGCAGTGCTAGAGGGGACAGGGACCTAGGAGGGTATGGCTACACCTTC
TRBD1 | . | TRBJ2-3 | TRBV20-1 | CSAWDRGGTDTQYF | TGCAGTGCTTGGGACAGGGGGGGCACAGATACGCAGTATTTT
TRBD2 | few | TRBJ2-5 | TRBV6-6 | CASSYSGTSGRSQETQYF | TGTGCCAGCAGTTACTCGGGGACTAGCGGGAGATCACAAGAGACCCAGTACTTC
TRBD2 | . | TRBJ2-7 | TRBV20-1 | CSAPGTSGEYEQYF | TGCAGTGCCCCCGGGACTAGCGGGGAGTACGAGCAGTACTTC
. | few | TRBJ2-2 | TRBV29-1 | CSVVRLDTGELFF | TGCAGCGTTGTCAGGCTGGACACCGGGGAGCTGTTTTTT
. | . | TRBJ1-3 | TRBV19 | CASSIWATDSGNTIYF | TGTGCCAGTAGTATTTGGGCGACGGACTCTGGAAACACCATATATTTT
. | few | TRBJ1-1 | TRBV28 | CASTLIVNTEAFF | TGTGCCAGCACGTTAATCGTGAACACTGAAGCTTTCTTT
TRBD1 | few | TRBJ1-5 | TRBV28 | CASSLRQGRGNQPQHF | TGTGCCAGCAGCCTAAGACAGGGAAGGGGCAATCAGCCCCAGCATTTT
TRBD1 | . | TRBJ1-2 | TRBV9 | CASSVDPGGLGGYTF | TGTGCCAGCAGCGTAGACCCAGGGGGCCTTGGTGGCTACACCTTC
. | many | TRBJ1-1 | TRBV7-8 | CASSLDQNTEAFF | TGTGCCAGCAGCTTAGATCAGAACACTGAAGCTTTCTTT
. | . | TRBJ1-2 | TRBV3-1 | CASSQDTAARGGYGYTF | TGTGCCAGCAGCCAAGATACGGCGGCCAGGGGAGGCTATGGCTACACCTTC
TRBD2 | . | TRBJ2-3 | TRBV7-3 | CASSPGLAGLTDTQYF | TGTGCCAGCAGCCCCGGACTAGCGGGACTCACAGATACGCAGTATTTT
TRBD1 | many | TRBJ1-1 | TRBV6-1 | CASSRQGMNTEAFF | TGTGCCAGCAGCCGACAGGGGATGAACACTGAAGCTTTCTTT
. | . | TRBJ1-1 | TRBV20-1 | CSVAGRPTEAFF | TGCAGTGTTGCCGGGCGGCCCACTGAAGCTTTCTTT
. | few | TRBJ1-6 | TRBV27 | CASSGQNYNSPLHF | TGTGCCAGCAGCGGGCAGAACTATAATTCACCCCTCCACTTT
. | . | TRBJ1-1 | TRBV28 | CASSLREGGAFF | TGTGCCAGCAGTTTAAGGGAGGGTGGGGCTTTCTTT
TRBD2 | many | TRBJ2-5 | TRBV20-1 | CSATTSEQETQYF | TGCAGTGCAACAACTAGCGAACAAGAGACCCAGTACTTC
. | . | TRBJ1-1 | TRBV5-1 | CASSLFAGSTEAFF | TGCGCCAGCAGCTTGTTCGCAGGATCCACTGAAGCTTTCTTT
TRBD1 | . | TRBJ2-7 | TRBV28 | CASSQHPGGEQYF | TGTGCCAGCAGCCAACATCCAGGGGGCGAGCAGTACTTC
. | many | TRBJ1-1 | TRBV12-3/TRBV12-4 | CASTERRNTEAFF | TGTGCCAGCACTGAGCGACGGAACACTGAAGCTTTCTTT
TRBD2 | few | TRBJ2-1 | TRBV3-1 | CASSLAGTSGNNEQFF | TGTGCCAGCAGCCTAGCCGGGACTAGCGGGAACAATGAGCAGTTCTTC
TRBD1 | . | TRBJ1-1 | TRBV6-1 | CASIYTGTGFKITEAFF | TGTGCCAGCATCTATACCGGGACAGGGTTTAAAATCACTGAAGCTTTCTTT
. | . | TRBJ1-1 | TRBV6-1 | CATSGGSSATEAFF | TGTGCCACCTCGGGGGGGAGTTCGGCCACTGAAGCTTTCTTT
. | . | TRBJ2-7 | TRBV14 | CASSPQGAYYEQYF | TGTGCCAGCAGCCCTCAAGGGGCATACTACGAGCAGTACTTC